The clone carrying this TCR beta chain was seen a single time. In the source study's methods: By means of reference gene primer amplification, nucleated cell counts were estimated. Using immunoSEQ multiplex PCR, the repertoire was profiled, and TCRdb retains in-frame clones only, with some absent. The V and J calls and clone size are taken from that table; D and trimming were inferred from the DNA. There are about 240,000 clones in the sample; 75% to 90% occur only once, and over 10% lies in the top ten. The data originate from a study of blood T cell repertoires in COVID-19. Overall study: From the United States, Italy and Spain came samples of acute and convalescent COVID-19. Nucleic acid was either cDNA or gDNA, and it came from T cells, B-cell-depleted T cells, or PBMCs.

Germline V gene data show CDR1 as KGHSH and CDR2 as LQKENI. The ends lost 3 bases at V and 3 bases at J; junction bases unmatched: 12. CDR3 length: 17 amino acids. This receptor was identified in a woman aged 60-70 years with active or convalescent COVID-19. The sequencing input was peripheral blood. The chain employs TRBV18 and TRBJ2-3; TRBD1 matches 7 bases. CDR3 DNA sequence: TGTGCCAGCTCACCTCAAATTTCACAGGGGAGTACAGATACGCAGTATTTT. Amino acid sequence: CASSPQISQGSTDTQYF.